Listed here are 14 T cell receptor beta chains from one sample, sequenced in a study of blood T cell repertoires in COVID-19 (TCRdb year 2020). The method behind the library was the immunoSEQ multiplex PCR assay. TCRdb took over this immuneACCESS table, retaining in-frame rearrangements with V and J assigned. Such tables are incomplete; in checked studies, under half of the missing clones stem from an unresolved V gene, and the remainder is unexplained. In this sample the table shows 250,000 to 400,000 clones, approximately 88% of which occur a single time. Roughly 1.7% of the sample rests with the top ten. The specimen was peripheral blood. The source is a woman aged 30 to 39 with COVID-19, enrolled during active disease.

The gene calls are TRBV5-1 and TRBJ2-7; TRBD1 agrees at 9 bases. V lost 3 bases and J lost 6; bases outside the gene matches: 13. Germline CDR1 reads SGHRS; CDR2 reads YFSETQ. The CDR3 totals 16 residues. CDR3 sequence (DNA): TGCGCCAGCAGCTCTGTGGACGGGACAGGGTCGGTCGAGCAGTACTTC. Encoded protein: CASSSVDGTGSVEQYF.

This sequence joins TRBV14 and TRBJ1-4; 7 positions agree with TRBD1. V shed 2 bases, J shed 12 bases, and the junction held 9 bases outside the gene matches. Germline loops: CDR1 SGHDN, CDR2 FVKESK. This CDR3 contains 14 residues. In nucleotides, the CDR3 is TGTGCCAGCAGCCAACAGCAACTAGGGGGCCAACTGTTTTTT. This codes for CASSQQQLGGQLFF.

This rearrangement joins TRBV29-1 to TRBJ1-2; 10 bases fit TRBD1. V shed 6 bases, J shed 8 bases, and the junction held 9 bases outside the gene matches. The germline gives CDR1 SQVTM, CDR2 ANQGSEA. The CDR3 has 13 amino acids. The CDR3 nucleotides read TGCAGCGTCGCAGACGGGACAGGGGTCGGCTACACCTTC. Residues: CSVADGTGVGYTF.

This clone occurred many times. V is TRBV6-1 and J is TRBJ2-1, with 14 bases aligning to TRBD2. CDR3 size: 15 residues. The junction had 0 bases not matched to a gene; V was cut back by 1 base and J by 7 bases. Germline loops: CDR1 MNHNS, CDR2 SASEGT. The CDR3 nucleotides read TGTGCCAGCAGTGAAGGGACTAGCGGGGGGAATGAGCAGTTCTTC. This translates into CASSEGTSGGNEQFF.

This sequence joins TRBV9 and TRBJ2-1, with D possibly TRBD2 on 6 matching bases. Germline CDR1 SGDLS, CDR2 YYNGEE. Trimming shortened V by 2 bases and J by 1 base, and 13 bases separated the two germline ends. This CDR3 contains 16 residues. CDR3 coding DNA: TGTGCCAGCAGCGTGGGTGGGGGGAAATCCTACAATGAGCAGTTCTTC. It codes for CASSVGGGKSYNEQFF.

The chain has TRBV21-1 and TRBJ1-6; the table calls TRBD1, which could not be checked here. TRBV21-1 is termed a pseudogene. The CDR3 runs 19 residues. CDR3 amino acids: CASSKDAPGEGSYNSPLHF. The CDR3, as DNA: TGTGCCAGCAGCAAAGACGCTCCAGGGGAAGGATCCTATAATTCACCCCTCCACTTT.

This chain joins TRBV12-5 and TRBJ2-2; maybe TRBD2 (6 bases). The CDR3 consists of 15 residues. In germline, CDR1 is LGHNT, CDR2 FRNRAP. V lost 1 base to trimming and J lost 4 bases, with 10 bases between them. Here the CDR3 DNA reads TGTGCTAGTGGTTTGGGCACTAGCCTCACCGGGGAGCTGTTTTTT. Translated, it gives CASGLGTSLTGELFF.

The chain recombines TRBV20-1 with TRBJ1-4; perhaps TRBD1 as D (5 bases). Germline V gives CDR1 DFQATT, CDR2 SNEGSKA (reference sequence). The CDR3 contains 13 residues. The germline V and J ends were trimmed by 3 bases and 3 bases, with 8 bases remaining between them. The CDR3 bases are TGCAGTGCTAGTCCAGGGCCTAATGAAAAACTGTTTTTT. Translated: CSASPGPNEKLFF.

The chain's CDR3 is CASSSWGGRPGNTIYF. CDR3 nucleotide sequence: TGTGCCAGCTCCTCCTGGGGCGGACGCCCAGGAAACACCATATATTTT. This chain uses TRBV27 with TRBJ1-3, with D perhaps matching TRBD1 (5 bases). CDR3 length: 16 residues. The V end was cut by 8 bases, the J end by 4 bases, with 21 bases between. Germline CDR1 reads MNHEY; CDR2 reads SMNVEV (reference sequence).

The rearrangement links TRBV4-3 to TRBJ1-2; 10 nucleotides align to TRBD1. V trimming: 1 base; J trimming: 5 bases; junction bases outside the gene matches: 1. Per the germline V gene, CDR1 is LGHNA and CDR2 is YSLEER. This CDR3 contains 14 residues. CDR3 bases: TGCGCCAGCAGCCAAGCGGACAGGGGGTATGGCTACACCTTC. Residues: CASSQADRGYGYTF.

The V call is TRBV18, the J call TRBJ1-1; D gene uncertain. The CDR3 runs 14 residues. V gave up 3 bases and J gave up 9 bases, with 17 bases separating them. Germline CDR1 is KGHSH and CDR2 is LQKENI. The CDR3 loop reads CASSPTSDPRQAFF. In DNA, the CDR3 is TGTGCCAGCTCACCTACATCAGATCCGAGGCAAGCTTTCTTT.

The chain carries TRBV28 and TRBJ1-2, with 11 nucleotides matching TRBD1. Germline V gene lookup returns CDR1 MDHEN and CDR2 SYDVKM. J was trimmed by 8 bases and V by 8 bases; bases with no gene match: 10. This CDR3 has 14 residues. The CDR3 DNA reads TGTGCCAGCCGCGCCGGGACAGGGGGTGGAGGCTACACCTTC. Translation: CASRAGTGGGGYTF.

The chain couples TRBV7-6 to TRBJ2-3; maybe TRBD1 (5 bases). The CDR3 is made up of 14 amino acids. Trimming pared 4 bases from V and 3 bases from J, leaving 11 bases between. Germline lookup yields CDR1 SGHVS and CDR2 FNYEAQ. This chain's CDR3 is CASSSRQLTDTQYF. The DNA of the CDR3 is TGTGCCAGCAGCTCGAGACAGTTAACAGATACGCAGTATTTT.

This clone was detected only a few times. The rearrangement links TRBV6-1 to TRBJ1-3, with D possibly matching TRBD1 (6 bases). Germline CDR1 reads MNHNS; CDR2 reads SASEGT. The V and J ends lost 4 bases and 0 bases respectively, with 19 bases between them. The CDR3 runs 18 residues. Written as DNA, the CDR3 is TGTGCCAGCAGTGGGGCCCCGGGACACCAGAGCTCTGGAAACACCATATATTTT. Translating gives CASSGAPGHQSSGNTIYF.